The 12 T cell receptor beta chains in this list originate from one sample, sequenced in a study of cytomegalovirus exposure and HLA in healthy donors. Only in-frame clones appear in the TCRdb table, and some are missing; sequencing was by immunoSEQ multiplex PCR. The data hold around 150,000 clones, with more than 70% observed a single time. Sequencing input: PBMCs. These receptors all come from a man in his late teens or twenties in good health and CMV-seronegative.

The chain is built from TRBV19 and TRBJ1-2; no definite D call. V was pared by 3 bases and J by 0 bases, with 8 bases between. The germline V gene encodes CDR1 LNHDA and CDR2 SQIVND (reference sequence). This CDR3 has 14 amino acids. The CDR3 sequence is CASSIFLSNYGYTF. CDR3 sequence (DNA): TGTGCCAGTAGTATTTTTCTTTCTAACTATGGCTACACCTTC. The full variable domain, rest sourced from reference TRBV19 and TRBJ1-2, is DGGITQSPKYLFRKEGQNVTLSCEQNLNHDAMYWYRQDPGQGLRLIYYSQIVNDFQKGDIAEGYSVSREKKESFPLTVTSAQKNPTAFYLCASSIFLSNYGYTFGSGTRLTVV.

The chain is built from TRBV9 and TRBJ2-7; 7 bases agree with TRBD1. The CDR3 is made up of 16 amino acids. Losses at the gene ends were 6 bases for V and 5 bases for J; bases not matched to a gene: 17. CDR1 and CDR2 from the germline V gene are SGDLS and YYNGEE. The CDR3 sequence is CASNNFLGQLSDEQYF. DNA of the CDR3: TGTGCCAGCAACAACTTCCTGGGACAGCTGTCGGACGAGCAGTACTTC.

The rearrangement uses TRBV4-3 and TRBJ2-2; 7 bases are shared with TRBD2. Germline trimming cut 0 bases from V and 4 bases from J; bases unmatched to any gene: 5. Germline CDR1 and CDR2: LGHNA and YSLEER. This CDR3 comprises 16 residues. CDR3 residues: CASSQERLAPTGELFF. The DNA of the CDR3 is TGCGCCAGCAGCCAAGAACGACTAGCTCCCACCGGGGAGCTGTTTTTT.

J is TRBJ2-1 and V is TRBV5-4; tentatively, D is TRBD2 (5 bases). Germline CDR1 and CDR2: SGHNT and YYREEE (reference sequence). CDR3 length equals 15 residues. Between the trimmed V and J ends, which lost 1 base and 8 bases, there was a span of 16 bases. The CDR3 region is CASSLYPDSAYEQFF. CDR3 DNA: TGTGCCAGCAGCTTGTACCCGGACTCTGCATATGAGCAGTTCTTC.

This sequence joins TRBV2 and TRBJ2-7, with D possibly TRBD2 on 5 matching bases. Germline V gene sequence: CDR1 SNHLY, CDR2 FYNNEI. The CDR3 sequence is 12 residues long. With 5 bases removed from V and 4 bases from J, the gap between germline ends came to 9 bases. In DNA form, the CDR3 reads TGTGCCAGCAGTTACCCGGGATACGAGCAGTACTTC. This encodes CASSYPGYEQYF.

The CDR3: CASSLTSGAYNEQFF. CDR3 nucleotides: TGCGCCAGCAGCTTGACTAGCGGAGCCTACAATGAGCAGTTCTTC. This rearrangement joins TRBV5-1 to TRBJ2-1, with 8 bases aligning to TRBD2. This CDR3 contains 15 residues. V shed 1 base and J 2 bases; nucleotides not matched to a gene: 2. The V gene's germline CDR1 is SGHRS and CDR2 YFSETQ.

This chain connects TRBV4-2 to TRBJ2-2; 10 bases agree with TRBD1. The CDR3 sequence is 19 residues long. Germline trimming cut 1 base from V and 9 bases from J; bases unmatched to any gene: 17. CDR1 and CDR2 (germline): LGHNA, YNFKEQ. The DNA of the CDR3 is TGTGCCAGCAGCCAAGTTACCGGTAGACAGGGGGCGCGTATTAGGGAGCTGTTTTTT. The encoded protein is CASSQVTGRQGARIRELFF.

The V call is TRBV7-9, the J call TRBJ1-1, with D perhaps TRBD1 (6 bases). V lost 1 base, J lost 4 bases, and 13 bases lay in between. This CDR3 spans 15 amino acids. Germline CDR1 is SEHNR and CDR2 is FQNEAQ (reference sequence). As DNA, the CDR3 is TGTGCCAGCAGCTTAGAAGTAGGGGGTATCACTGAAGCTTTCTTT. This translates into CASSLEVGGITEAFF.

CDR3 loop: CASTDSFSGANVLTF. CDR3 DNA sequence: TGTGCCAGCACCGACAGCTTCTCTGGGGCCAACGTCCTGACTTTC. This chain joins TRBV6-5 and TRBJ2-6, with D possibly TRBD1 on 5 matching bases. The V gene's germline CDR1 is MNHEY and CDR2 SVGAGI. V lost 7 bases and J 0 bases, leaving 10 bases between the germline ends. This CDR3 region has 15 residues.

V is TRBV7-9 and J is TRBJ2-3; a weak D match, TRBD2 (5 bases). This CDR3 contains 12 residues. Germline V CDR1 and CDR2: SEHNR, FQNEAQ (reference sequence). Trimming removed 5 bases from V and 4 bases from J, with 7 bases in between. This CDR3 reads CASSRGPDTQYF. In DNA form, the CDR3 reads TGTGCCAGCAGCCGCGGGCCAGATACGCAGTATTTT.

J is TRBJ2-1 and V is TRBV6-5; 8 bases are a match to TRBD2. CDR3 size: 13 residues. CDR1 and CDR2 (germline): MNHEY, SVGAGI. The V gene end was trimmed by 6 bases and the J gene end by 6 bases; junction bases not matched to a gene: 4. The DNA of the CDR3 is TGTGCCAGCAGGGCGGGGGGTCGCAATGAGCAGTTCTTC. This gives the protein CASRAGGRNEQFF.

This sequence joins TRBV7-8 and TRBJ1-2; 7 nucleotides line up with TRBD1. The CDR3 consists of 14 residues. Germline V gene data show CDR1 as SGHVS and CDR2 as FQNEAQ. V trimming: 5 bases; J trimming: 0 bases; junction bases outside the gene matches: 3. CDR3 nucleotide sequence: TGTGCCAGCAGCCTCGGGACAGCTAACTATGGCTACACCTTC. The encoded protein is CASSLGTANYGYTF.